This TCR beta chain was sequenced in a study of T cell repertoires in cytomegalovirus infection. In the case of this clonotype: Its antigen is as yet unknown.

With V trimmed by 7 bases and J by 9 bases, 14 bases remained unmatched. CDR1 is KGHDR, CDR2 SFDVKD, per germline. The CDR3 consists of 16 residues. TCRdb re-called the reads with MiXCR, one entry per CDR3 protein. This sample carries about half a million distinct CDR3 sequences, 25% to 35% of them seen once, and the ten largest clones take 17%. Source: cultured PBMCs, taken from culture after CMV antigen stimulation. This sequence originates from a human donor in good health (CMV status not recorded). Some clones in this sample may be carry-over from other donors' samples. The chain is built from TRBV24-1 and TRBJ2-1; 10 positions match TRBD2. In DNA, the CDR3 is TGTGCCACCAGCAACCTAGCGGGAGCCCGTCCCGGTGAGCAGTTCTTC. This encodes CATSNLAGARPGEQFF.